The text below deals with one T cell receptor (beta chain). Its specificity is unknown. This record belongs to a study of Ad26.COV2.S vaccination and SARS-CoV-2 variants. Study-level information: Participants got Ad26.COV2.S intramuscularly, once or twice 56 days apart.

The germline V gene encodes CDR1 MGHRA and CDR2 YSYEKL. CDR3 length: 12 amino acids. Trimming took 8 bases from V and 2 from J; bases not matched to a gene: 1. The treatment: 15 to 20 received Ad26.COV2.S at low or high dose, single or two shots; roughly 5 received placebo; per-sample allocation not given. Samples were taken on day 63 after the first vaccine or placebo injection. Study observations and caveats: Placebo and vaccine recipients had non-spike TCR breadth that was similar.

Assay used: immunoSEQ multiplex PCR; TCRdb lists only in-frame clones, some missing. The sample lists around 250,000 clones; approximately 90% were seen once. The specimen comprised peripheral blood, sampled in a trial of Ad26.COV2.S vaccine versus placebo. This clonotype originated in a person between 18 and 59 years old who received the Ad26.COV2.S COVID-19 vaccine or a placebo. The J gene is TRBJ1-2, the V gene TRBV4-1; 8 bases match TRBD1. The CDR3 DNA reads as TGCGCCAGCCGGGACAGGAACTATGGCTACACCTTC. As protein: CASRDRNYGYTF.